The present entry profiles one T cell receptor (beta chain) with its context. Antigen unknown. The data originate from a study of T cells in localized non-small cell lung cancer. General study results and limits: Among the top 100 tumor clones, a median about 57 appeared in adjacent lung. The study sequenced only one region of the tumor. As a result, intratumor heterogeneity could not be excluded and remains possible. There was higher T cell clonality in uninvolved adjacent lung than in tumor, and it was highest there.

The sampled adjacent lung lay at least 2 cm from the tumor margin and showed no atypia. Libraries were prepared by immunoSEQ multiplex PCR; TCRdb keeps only in-frame clonotypes and omits some of them. This table holds about 1,400 clones, just under 20% found once. V lost 0 bases and J 6 bases, leaving 12 bases between the germline ends. Germline V gene lookup returns CDR1 SGDLS and CDR2 YYNGEE. The CDR3 spans 14 residues. Sequenced here: normal lung tissue next to the tumor, sampled before any cancer treatment. The clonotype was recovered from a woman aged 35 to 75 with stage II lung adenocarcinoma. The chain links TRBV9 to TRBJ1-1; D remains unclear. The CDR3 spells CASSVVVSPPEAFF. For the CDR3, the DNA is TGTGCCAGCAGCGTAGTGGTCTCCCCGCCTGAAGCTTTCTTT. The variable domain in full, with the rest retrieved from reference TRBV9 and TRBJ1-1, is DSGVTQTPKHLITATGQRVTLRCSPRSGDLSVYWYQQSLDQGLQFLIQYYNGEERAKGNILERFSAQQFPDLHSELNLSSLELGDSALYFCASSVVVSPPEAFFGQGTRLTVV.